Sequencing of this TCR beta chain was carried out in a study of CD8 T cell repertoires and HIV-1 epitope variants. Clones were sequenced by immunoSEQ multiplex PCR, and TCRdb holds only the in-frame ones, with some missing. This table holds roughly 5,000 clones, approximately 61% found once. Trimming removed 4 bases at V and 2 bases at J, with 11 bases between. The CDR3 has 14 amino acids. Per germline, CDR1 SNHLY and CDR2 FYNNEI. This clone was counted between two and nine times. Its antigen is as yet unknown. Sequencing was carried out using cultured CD8+ T cells derived from PBMCs. The chain recombines TRBV2 with TRBJ1-2, with D hard to call. This clonotype was sampled from a male donor with HIV. Here the CDR3 DNA reads TGTGCCAGCAGTGTGGGGTTTCAGAACTATGGCTACACCTTC. Residues: CASSVGFQNYGYTF. Full variable domain (outside the CDR3, taken from reference TRBV2 and TRBJ1-2): EPEVTQTPSHQVTQMGQEVILRCVPISNHLYFYWYRQILGQKVEFLVSFYNNEISEKSEIFDDQFSVERPDGSNFTLKIRSTKLEDSAMYFCASSVGFQNYGYTFGSGTRLTVV.